The 7 T cell receptor beta chains below all came from one sample that was sequenced in a study of post-analysis software for immune sequencing data. Findings and limits, study-wide: When patients were compared with controls, a handful of TRBV segments were more frequent, TRBV5-6, TRBV5-1 and TRBV20-1 among them.

cDNA libraries of TCR beta carried unique molecular identifiers. TCRdb recomputed calls from the PCR reads with MiXCR, one row per CDR3 protein. Seen here are about 770,000 distinct CDR3 sequences, around 45% observed once, and the top ten hold approximately 5%. These receptors' targets are unknown. Sequenced: blood. The source is a girl aged 5-17 years with multiple sclerosis.

The gene calls are TRBV24-1 and TRBJ2-7; D unresolved. Germline V CDR1 and CDR2: KGHDR, SFDVKD. This CDR3 is built from 12 residues. V gave up 2 bases and J gave up 6 bases, with 7 bases separating them. CDR3 nucleotides: TGTGCCACCAGTGATTCGGGCGGCGAGCAGTACTTC. It codes for CATSDSGGEQYF.

The chain combines TRBV12-3 or TRBV12-4 with TRBJ1-5, with 9 bases fitting TRBD1. Losses at the gene ends were 4 bases for V and 6 bases for J; bases not matched to a gene: 4. The CDR3 loop spans 14 amino acids. Written as DNA, the CDR3 is TGTGCCAGCAGTTCCACAGGGGGCTCTCAGCCCCAGCATTTT. This translates into CASSSTGGSQPQHF.

This clonotype was recorded a few times. The rearrangement uses TRBV28 and TRBJ2-3; 9 bases match TRBD2. Germline V lookup: CDR1 MDHEN, CDR2 SYDVKM. The CDR3 length is 15 residues. V lost 3 bases, J lost 5 bases, and 6 bases stayed unmatched. CDR3 DNA: TGTGCCAGCAGTTTTGCGGGAGGGCCTTTAGATACGCAGTATTTT. This translates into CASSFAGGPLDTQYF.

The table lists this clonotype with many counts. This chain connects TRBV12-3 or TRBV12-4 to TRBJ2-6; D is uncertain. Trimming removed 6 bases at V and 0 bases at J, with 9 bases between. The CDR3 length is 15 residues. DNA for the CDR3: TGTGCCAGCAGCCCAGACACCTCTGGGGCCAACGTCCTGACTTTC. Amino acids: CASSPDTSGANVLTF.

CDR3 protein: CASSLVWEGEQFF. CDR3 DNA: TGTGCCAGCAGCTTAGTCTGGGAGGGTGAGCAGTTCTTC. The chain couples TRBV7-3 to TRBJ2-1; TRBD2 aligns across 7 bases. The trim removed 2 bases at V and 9 bases at J, leaving 4 bases unmatched. The CDR3 has 13 amino acids. CDR1 is SGHTA and CDR2 is FQGTGA in the germline V gene. The full variable domain, with the rest looked up from reference TRBV7-3 and TRBJ2-1, is GAGVSQTPSNKVTEKGKYVELRCDPISGHTALYWYRQSLGQGPEFLIYFQGTGAADDSGLPNDRFFAVRPEGSVSTLKIQRTERGDSAVYLCASSLVWEGEQFFGPGTRLTVL.

The rearrangement links TRBV9 to TRBJ2-3, with 14 bases fitting TRBD2. V shed 3 bases, J shed 0 bases, and the junction held 6 bases outside the gene matches. Germline values: CDR1 SGDLS, CDR2 YYNGEE. The CDR3 extends over 18 amino acids. The CDR3 region is CASSAGLAGVPSTDTQYF. For the CDR3, the DNA is TGTGCCAGCAGCGCGGGACTAGCGGGAGTACCGAGCACAGATACGCAGTATTTT.

This clonotype was seen repeatedly, ten times or more. V usage is TRBV28 and J usage is TRBJ2-4; D is possibly TRBD1 or TRBD2 (5 bases each). CDR1 MDHEN and CDR2 SYDVKM come from the germline V gene. The CDR3 runs to 15 residues. V lost 2 bases and J lost 4, with 12 bases in between. CDR3 sequence: CASSLPGTKKNIQYF. Here the CDR3 DNA reads TGTGCCAGCAGTTTACCCGGGACCAAAAAAAACATTCAGTACTTC.